The sequence of this T cell receptor beta chain was determined in a study of T cell responses to AZD1222 COVID-19 vaccine. Study observations and caveats: AZD1222 recipients seropositive at baseline numbered only 5 or 6. A mostly white British donor set with more females was recruited, and clonal diversity was possibly underestimated. No repertoire was sampled before or during the peak T cell response, only after it.

Both about-4-week and about-12-week second-dose recipients were combined. The V gene end was trimmed by 5 bases and the J gene end by 3 bases; junction bases not matched to a gene: 6. CDR1 is MNHEY and CDR2 is SVGEGT in the germline V gene. The CDR3 length is 14 residues. As concerns this clone: No antigen is known for it.

Sequencing was performed with immunoSEQ multiplex PCR; in TCRdb, only in-frame clones are kept and a portion is missing. The data show about 200,000 clones, roughly 92% seen once. The source of this sequence is an adult who received the AZD1222 COVID-19 vaccine. The V gene is TRBV6-2 or TRBV6-3, the J gene TRBJ2-7; 8 bases are a match to TRBD2. The sample consisted of peripheral blood, taken 28 days after the second AZD1222 dose. The CDR3 nucleotides are TGTGCCAGCAGTCTGACGGGGGGGCGCTACGAGCAGTACTTC. Its protein product is CASSLTGGRYEQYF.